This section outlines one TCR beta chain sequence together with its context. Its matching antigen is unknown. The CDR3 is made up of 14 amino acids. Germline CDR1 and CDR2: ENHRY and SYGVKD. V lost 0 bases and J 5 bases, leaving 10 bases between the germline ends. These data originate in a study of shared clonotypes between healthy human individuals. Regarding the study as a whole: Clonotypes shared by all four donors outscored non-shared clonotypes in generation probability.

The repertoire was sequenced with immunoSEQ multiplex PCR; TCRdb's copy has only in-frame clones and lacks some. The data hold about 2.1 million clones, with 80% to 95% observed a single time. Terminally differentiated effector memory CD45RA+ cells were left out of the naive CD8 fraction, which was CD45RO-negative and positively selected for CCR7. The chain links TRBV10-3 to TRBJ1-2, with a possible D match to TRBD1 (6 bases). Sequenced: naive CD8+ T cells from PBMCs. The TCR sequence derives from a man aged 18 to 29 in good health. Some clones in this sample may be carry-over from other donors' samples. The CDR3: CAISESGAQYGYTF. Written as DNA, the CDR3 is TGTGCCATCAGTGAGTCGGGGGCGCAGTATGGCTACACCTTC.